The sequence of this T cell receptor beta chain was determined in a study of shared clonotypes between healthy human individuals. Whole-study findings and limits: Rarefaction curves obtained for sorted subsets showed sequencing incomplete despite large depth. Naive CD4 clonotypes overlapped across a handful of donors at about 5.2%.

Details on this clone: As yet, its antigen is unknown.

Donors, without exception, were Caucasian adults residing in Nashville, Tennessee. TCRdb's copy holds only in-frame clones and misses some; the assay was immunoSEQ multiplex PCR. The sample lists 1.6 million or so clones, around 98.5% seen once, with around 0.33% in the top ten. The sequenced material came from naive CD4+ T cells sorted from blood. This sample's subset: CD45RA+ positively selected. The receptor was isolated from a man aged 25-45 years in good health.

CDR3 region: CASSLNRAGELFF. The CDR3 DNA follows: TGCGCCAGCAGCCTGAACAGGGCCGGGGAGCTGTTTTTT. The rearrangement links TRBV4-3 to TRBJ2-2; D perhaps matches TRBD1 (6 bases). The V and J ends lost 4 bases and 6 bases respectively, with 9 bases between them. Germline V gene data show CDR1 as LGHNA and CDR2 as YSLEER. This CDR3 contains 13 residues.